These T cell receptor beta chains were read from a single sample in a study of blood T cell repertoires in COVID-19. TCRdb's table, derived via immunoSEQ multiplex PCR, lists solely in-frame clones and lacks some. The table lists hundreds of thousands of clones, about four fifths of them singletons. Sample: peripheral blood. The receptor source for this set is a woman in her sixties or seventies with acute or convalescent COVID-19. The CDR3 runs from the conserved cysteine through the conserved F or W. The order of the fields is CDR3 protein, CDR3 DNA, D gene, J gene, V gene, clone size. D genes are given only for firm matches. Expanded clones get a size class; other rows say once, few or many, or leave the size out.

cdr3_aa: CASSESIGGQGNTGELFF
cdr3_nt: TGTGCCAGCAGTGAATCTATTGGGGGACAGGGGAACACCGGGGAGCTGTTTTTT
d_call: TRBD1
j_call: TRBJ2-2
v_call: TRBV25-1
clone_size: .

cdr3_aa: CASSTLAGGQGETQYF
cdr3_nt: TGTGCCAGCAGCACCCTAGCGGGGGGGCAGGGAGAGACCCAGTACTTC
d_call: TRBD2
j_call: TRBJ2-5
v_call: TRBV3-1/TRBV3-2
clone_size: .

cdr3_aa: CASSPGSGVRNSPLHF
cdr3_nt: TGTGCCAGCAGCCCTGGATCTGGAGTAAGGAATTCACCCCTCCACTTT
d_call: .
j_call: TRBJ1-6
v_call: TRBV7-9
clone_size: once

cdr3_aa: CASSLGGLRFYNEQFF
cdr3_nt: TGTGCCAGCAGCTTAGGGGGACTAAGATTCTACAATGAGCAGTTCTTC
d_call: TRBD2
j_call: TRBJ2-1
v_call: TRBV7-8
clone_size: .

cdr3_aa: CASSEEEGYGYTF
cdr3_nt: TGTGCCAGCAGTGAGGAAGAGGGCTATGGCTACACCTTC
d_call: .
j_call: TRBJ1-2
v_call: TRBV6-4
clone_size: .

cdr3_aa: CASSTRQGGNEQFF
cdr3_nt: TGTGCCAGCAGCACCCGACAGGGCGGTAATGAGCAGTTCTTC
d_call: TRBD1
j_call: TRBJ2-1
v_call: TRBV5-6
clone_size: .

cdr3_aa: CAISGTNSNYGYTF
cdr3_nt: TGTGCCATCAGTGGGACAAACTCTAACTATGGCTACACCTTC
d_call: .
j_call: TRBJ1-2
v_call: TRBV10-3
clone_size: .

cdr3_aa: CASSGGQGNNQPQHF
cdr3_nt: TGTGCCAGCAGTGGTGGACAGGGGAATAATCAGCCCCAGCATTTT
d_call: TRBD1
j_call: TRBJ1-5
v_call: TRBV28
clone_size: .

cdr3_aa: CASSLTTGTYGYTF
cdr3_nt: TGTGCCAGCAGCCTTACGACAGGGACCTATGGCTACACCTTC
d_call: TRBD1
j_call: TRBJ1-2
v_call: TRBV3-1/TRBV3-2
clone_size: .

cdr3_aa: CASSTGQGTNEKLFF
cdr3_nt: TGTGCCAGCAGTACCGGACAGGGCACTAATGAAAAACTGTTTTTT
d_call: TRBD1
j_call: TRBJ1-4
v_call: TRBV2
clone_size: .

cdr3_aa: CASSEQGGRTGELFF
cdr3_nt: TGTGCCAGCAGTGAACAGGGTGGGAGGACCGGGGAGCTGTTTTTT
d_call: .
j_call: TRBJ2-2
v_call: TRBV2
clone_size: .

cdr3_aa: CASSVPGGNQPQHF
cdr3_nt: TGTGCCAGCAGTGTTCCAGGGGGCAATCAGCCCCAGCATTTT
d_call: .
j_call: TRBJ1-5
v_call: TRBV2
clone_size: once